The 28 T cell receptor beta chains below all came from one sample that was sequenced in a study of blood T cell repertoires in COVID-19. Profiling relied on immunoSEQ multiplex PCR, and the TCRdb table lists in-frame clones only, not all of them. The table lists 440,000 or so clones, 75% to 90% of them singletons. The specimen sequenced was peripheral blood. The origin of the receptors is a woman in her thirties or forties with COVID-19, enrolled during active disease.

The chain couples TRBV5-4 to TRBJ1-6; D is ambiguous. Trimming pared 0 bases from V and 7 bases from J, leaving 14 bases between. The germline V gene encodes CDR1 SGHNT and CDR2 YYREEE (reference sequence). The CDR3 runs 16 residues. CDR3 loop: CASSLGLSNSNSPLHF. The CDR3 DNA reads TGTGCCAGCAGCTTGGGGCTGTCTAACAGCAATTCACCCCTCCACTTT.

This rearrangement joins TRBV28 to TRBJ1-6; TRBD1 might be the D (6 bases). The germline gives CDR1 MDHEN, CDR2 SYDVKM. This CDR3 spans 19 amino acids. The V end lost 11 bases, the J end lost 0 bases, and 26 bases lay between the germline ends. The CDR3 region has the DNA TGTGCCGTCCCCTCTGGAGACAGGTTGTCTAGCTCCTATAATTCACCCCTCCACTTT. It is translated as CAVPSGDRLSSSYNSPLHF.

The chain is built from TRBV28 and TRBJ2-1; possible D gene TRBD1, 7 bases. CDR3 length: 14 amino acids. With 8 bases removed from V and 2 bases from J, the gap between germline ends came to 13 bases. CDR1 and CDR2 from the germline V gene are MDHEN and SYDVKM. The CDR3 spells CASAGQPAYNEQFF. The CDR3 bases are TGTGCCAGCGCGGGACAGCCAGCCTACAATGAGCAGTTCTTC.

The table lists this clone with a few counts. The gene calls are TRBV27 and TRBJ1-4; the match to TRBD1 covers 7 bases. The V gene's germline CDR1 is MNHEY and CDR2 SMNVEV (reference sequence). The CDR3 length is 15 residues. V lost 6 bases, J lost 8 bases, and 12 bases stayed unmatched. CDR3 DNA sequence: TGTGCCAGCAGCCTTACCGGGACAGCCAGAGAAAAACTGTTTTTT. Translation gives CASSLTGTAREKLFF. Supplemented by reference TRBV27 and TRBJ1-4, the full variable domain reads EAQVTQNPRYLITVTGKKLTVTCSQNMNHEYMSWYRQDPGLGLRQIYYSMNVEVTDKGDVPEGYKVSRKEKRNFPLILESPSPNQTSLYFCASSLTGTAREKLFFGSGTQLSVL.

The genes are TRBV21-1 and TRBJ2-7; the tabulated D call, TRBD2, remains unverified against the DNA. TRBV21-1 is a pseudogene segment. This CDR3 spans 18 amino acids. CDR3 residues: CASSPPGGRAGVLHEQYF. The CDR3 DNA reads as TGTGCCAGCAGCCCCCCAGGCGGACGTGCGGGAGTGCTCCACGAGCAGTACTTC.

The V and J genes are TRBV27 and TRBJ1-1, with D perhaps TRBD1 (6 bases). The V gene's germline CDR1 is MNHEY and CDR2 SMNVEV (reference sequence). This CDR3 is built from 16 residues. Trimming shortened V by 5 bases and J by 5 bases, and 21 bases separated the two germline ends. CDR3 nucleotides: TGTGCCAGCAGTCCCCTAAGGGGGTCAGGAGAGACTGAAGCTTTCTTT. It specifies CASSPLRGSGETEAFF.

The J gene is TRBJ1-5, the V gene TRBV7-2, with D possibly being TRBD1 (5 bases). V gave up 1 base and J gave up 1 base, with 14 bases separating them. Looked up from germline, CDR1 is SGHTA and CDR2 is FQGNSA. The CDR3 is 17 amino acids. Written as DNA, the CDR3 is TGTGCCAGCAGCTTAGGGCGGGGCAAAGGAAGCAATCAGCCCCAGCATTTT. Translation: CASSLGRGKGSNQPQHF.

The rearrangement links TRBV7-2 to TRBJ2-2; a weak D match, TRBD1 (6 bases). This CDR3 comprises 15 residues. Trimming took off 1 base at V and 4 bases at J, with 10 bases between the two ends. The germline V gene has CDR1 SGHTA and CDR2 FQGNSA. As DNA, the CDR3 is TGTGCCAGCAGCTTAGTAGGGGGTTCCACCGGGGAGCTGTTTTTT. It encodes CASSLVGGSTGELFF. Filled out from reference TRBV7-2 and TRBJ2-2, the complete variable domain reads GAGVSQSPSNKVTEKGKDVELRCDPISGHTALYWYRQSLGQGLEFLIYFQGNSAPDKSGLPSDRFSAERTGGSVSTLTIQRTQQEDSAVYLCASSLVGGSTGELFFGEGSRLTVL.

The rearrangement joins TRBV4-3 to TRBJ1-5; TRBD1 agrees at 7 bases. CDR1 and CDR2 (germline): LGHNA, YSLEER. This CDR3 is 15 amino acids long. V lost 4 bases, J lost 5 bases, and 8 bases stayed unmatched. This CDR3 reads CASSLATGFDQPQHF. CDR3 nucleotides: TGCGCCAGCAGCCTGGCGACAGGGTTTGATCAGCCCCAGCATTTT.

This clone was recorded only once. This rearrangement joins TRBV4-3 to TRBJ2-2; TRBD1 is a possible D gene (6 bases). Germline-derived CDR1 and CDR2 are LGHNA and YSLEER. V lost 4 bases, J lost 2 bases, and 11 bases lay in between. The CDR3 spans 15 residues. CDR3 residues: CASSPIGTNTGELFF. The DNA of the CDR3 is TGCGCCAGCAGCCCGATCGGGACAAACACCGGGGAGCTGTTTTTT.

V gene TRBV18 combines with J gene TRBJ1-1; D unresolved. CDR3 length: 15 residues. Trimming stripped 2 bases from V and 0 bases from J, with 10 bases between. Germline V CDR1 and CDR2: KGHSH, LQKENI. In DNA form, the CDR3 reads TGTGCCAGCTCACCATCCACTTCGGTGAACACTGAAGCTTTCTTT. Amino acids: CASSPSTSVNTEAFF.

In its sample, this clone was seen once. The genes are TRBV5-6 and TRBJ2-5; 7 bases agree with TRBD1. This CDR3 spans 15 amino acids. J gave up 2 bases and V 1 base, and 5 bases lay outside the gene matches. Germline V gene lookup returns CDR1 SGHDT and CDR2 YYEEEE. The CDR3 protein is CASSLRTGYQETQYF. The CDR3 bases are TGTGCCAGCAGCTTGAGGACAGGCTATCAAGAGACCCAGTACTTC.

The chain recombines TRBV27 with TRBJ2-3; 7 bases are a match to TRBD2. The CDR3 is made up of 17 amino acids. CDR1 MNHEY and CDR2 SMNVEV come from the germline V gene (reference sequence). With 4 bases clipped from V and 0 bases from J, the junction kept 10 bases outside the gene matches. The CDR3 coding sequence is TGTGCCAGCAGTTCCTACAGACCCGGGAGGAGCACAGATACGCAGTATTTT. Protein product: CASSSYRPGRSTDTQYF.

The chain uses TRBV19 and TRBJ2-7; possibly TRBD2 for D (5 bases). V gave up 3 bases and J gave up 2 bases, with 11 bases separating them. CDR3 length: 14 amino acids. CDR1 and CDR2 (germline): LNHDA, SQIVND (reference sequence). The CDR3 nucleotides are TGTGCCAGTAGTATCTCGGGGTTTGCCTACGAGCAGTACTTC. Its protein is CASSISGFAYEQYF.

The genes are TRBV29-1 and TRBJ2-1; 10 bases align to TRBD2. Germline V lookup: CDR1 SQVTM, CDR2 ANQGSEA. J was trimmed by 0 bases and V by 6 bases; bases with no gene match: 2. The CDR3 covers 14 residues. CDR3 bases: TGCAGCGTCCCTAGCGGGAGCTCCTACAATGAGCAGTTCTTC. Its translation is CSVPSGSSYNEQFF.

The chain has TRBV9 and TRBJ2-2, with D perhaps matching TRBD2 (5 bases). Germline V gene data show CDR1 as SGDLS and CDR2 as YYNGEE. The CDR3 sequence is 17 residues long. Trimming took 5 bases from V and 0 from J, leaving 17 bases between them. Here the CDR3 DNA reads TGTGCCAGCAGTTGGACTCTTACTTTCTCGAACACCGGGGAGCTGTTTTTT. It codes for CASSWTLTFSNTGELFF.

The V gene is TRBV5-1, the J gene TRBJ2-1; TRBD2 is a possible D gene (6 bases). This CDR3 has 15 amino acids. Germline CDR1 and CDR2: SGHRS and YFSETQ. With 4 bases removed from V and 5 bases from J, the gap between germline ends came to 16 bases. CDR3 amino acids: CASSPYEPGDNEQFF. CDR3 coding DNA: TGCGCCAGCAGCCCCTACGAACCGGGGGACAATGAGCAGTTCTTC.

The chain combines TRBV30 with TRBJ2-3; D is perhaps TRBD2 (6 bases). The ends were cut back, 2 bases at V and 8 bases at J, with 23 bases in the middle. This CDR3 has 16 residues. Germline-derived CDR1 and CDR2 are GTSNPN and SVGIG (reference sequence). The CDR3 loop is CAWSLSPGARLGTQYF. CDR3 nucleotide sequence: TGTGCCTGGAGTCTATCCCCGGGAGCCAGATTGGGTACGCAGTATTTT.

The chain carries TRBV4-2 and TRBJ1-2; 7 nucleotides align to TRBD1. The germline gives CDR1 LGHNA, CDR2 YNFKEQ. After removal of 0 bases from V and 6 bases from J, the junction contained 7 bases not matched to a gene. The CDR3 has 15 amino acids. The CDR3 DNA reads TGTGCCAGCAGCCAAGATCGGAGACAGGGTGATGGCTACACCTTC. Amino acids: CASSQDRRQGDGYTF.

This sequence joins TRBV7-2 and TRBJ1-2; 9 nucleotides match TRBD1. The CDR3 covers 19 residues. Unmatched junction bases numbered 19, after V lost 3 bases and J lost 5 bases. Germline V CDR1 and CDR2: SGHTA, FQGNSA. For the CDR3, the DNA is TGTGCCAGCAGCTTGGCCCCCCTAATCTACAGGGGGCCTATTTATGGCTACACCTTC. Residues: CASSLAPLIYRGPIYGYTF.

The V and J genes are TRBV27 and TRBJ1-5, with D unresolved. The CDR3 runs to 14 residues. V lost 3 bases to trimming and J lost 2 bases, with 8 bases between them. Germline CDR1 is MNHEY and CDR2 is SMNVEV (reference sequence). The chain's CDR3 is CASSFLRGNQPQHF. CDR3 DNA: TGTGCCAGCAGTTTTCTGAGAGGCAATCAGCCCCAGCATTTT.

V is TRBV27 and J is TRBJ2-3; D ambiguous. Trimming took off 8 bases at V and 4 bases at J, with 10 bases between the two ends. The CDR3 is 12 residues long. Germline V gene sequence: CDR1 MNHEY, CDR2 SMNVEV (reference sequence). CDR3 protein: CASSNRADTQYF. CDR3 bases: TGTGCCAGCTCAAACCGCGCAGATACGCAGTATTTT.

The V call is TRBV2, the J call TRBJ2-2; no clear D. The CDR3 runs to 13 residues. CDR1 and CDR2 from the germline V gene are SNHLY and FYNNEI. Trimming pared 6 bases from V and 4 bases from J, leaving 9 bases between. The CDR3 nucleotides are TGTGCCAGCAGCGGAAGCGTCACCGGGGAGCTGTTTTTT. This encodes CASSGSVTGELFF.

A remark on this clone: The same CDR3 is also encoded by other DNA sequences in this sample. J is TRBJ2-5 and V is TRBV18; D call uncertain. The V and J ends lost 5 bases and 2 bases respectively, with 3 bases between them. Germline V gene data show CDR1 as KGHSH and CDR2 as LQKENI. The CDR3 loop spans 11 amino acids. The CDR3 protein is CASSSQETQYF. CDR3 DNA sequence: TGTGCCAGCTCATCGCAAGAGACCCAGTACTTC.

The rearrangement uses TRBV30 and TRBJ2-1, with D perhaps TRBD2 (5 bases). This CDR3 spans 11 amino acids. V was pared by 3 bases and J by 12 bases, with 12 bases between. Germline values: CDR1 GTSNPN, CDR2 SVGIG (reference sequence). The CDR3 sequence: CAWSGPGMQFF. Written as DNA, the CDR3 is TGTGCCTGGAGCGGACCGGGGATGCAGTTCTTC.

CDR3 loop: CASSDLLGNEQYF. The CDR3 DNA sequence: TGTGCCAGCAGCGACTTACTAGGAAACGAGCAGTACTTC. The chain has TRBV9 and TRBJ2-7, with D possibly matching TRBD2 (5 bases). The V gene lost 3 bases and the J gene lost 5 bases, with 12 bases spanning the gap. The CDR3 is made up of 13 amino acids. Per germline, CDR1 SGDLS and CDR2 YYNGEE.

The V and J genes are TRBV10-3 and TRBJ2-1; perhaps TRBD2 as D (5 bases). Between the trimmed V and J ends, which lost 3 bases and 0 bases, there was a span of 15 bases. CDR1 ENHRY and CDR2 SYGVKD come from the germline V gene. This CDR3 has 17 residues. CDR3 loop: CAISEPSRASSYNEQFF. The CDR3 DNA sequence: TGTGCCATCAGTGAACCCTCGAGGGCGAGCTCCTACAATGAGCAGTTCTTC.

This chain uses TRBV27 with TRBJ2-1; D is perhaps TRBD2 (5 bases). The V gene's germline CDR1 is MNHEY and CDR2 SMNVEV (reference sequence). This CDR3 has 13 amino acids. Trimming took 8 bases from V and 7 from J, leaving 15 bases between them. CDR3 in amino acids: CASRENLRNEQFF. Written as DNA, the CDR3 is TGTGCCAGCCGGGAAAATTTGAGGAATGAGCAGTTCTTC.